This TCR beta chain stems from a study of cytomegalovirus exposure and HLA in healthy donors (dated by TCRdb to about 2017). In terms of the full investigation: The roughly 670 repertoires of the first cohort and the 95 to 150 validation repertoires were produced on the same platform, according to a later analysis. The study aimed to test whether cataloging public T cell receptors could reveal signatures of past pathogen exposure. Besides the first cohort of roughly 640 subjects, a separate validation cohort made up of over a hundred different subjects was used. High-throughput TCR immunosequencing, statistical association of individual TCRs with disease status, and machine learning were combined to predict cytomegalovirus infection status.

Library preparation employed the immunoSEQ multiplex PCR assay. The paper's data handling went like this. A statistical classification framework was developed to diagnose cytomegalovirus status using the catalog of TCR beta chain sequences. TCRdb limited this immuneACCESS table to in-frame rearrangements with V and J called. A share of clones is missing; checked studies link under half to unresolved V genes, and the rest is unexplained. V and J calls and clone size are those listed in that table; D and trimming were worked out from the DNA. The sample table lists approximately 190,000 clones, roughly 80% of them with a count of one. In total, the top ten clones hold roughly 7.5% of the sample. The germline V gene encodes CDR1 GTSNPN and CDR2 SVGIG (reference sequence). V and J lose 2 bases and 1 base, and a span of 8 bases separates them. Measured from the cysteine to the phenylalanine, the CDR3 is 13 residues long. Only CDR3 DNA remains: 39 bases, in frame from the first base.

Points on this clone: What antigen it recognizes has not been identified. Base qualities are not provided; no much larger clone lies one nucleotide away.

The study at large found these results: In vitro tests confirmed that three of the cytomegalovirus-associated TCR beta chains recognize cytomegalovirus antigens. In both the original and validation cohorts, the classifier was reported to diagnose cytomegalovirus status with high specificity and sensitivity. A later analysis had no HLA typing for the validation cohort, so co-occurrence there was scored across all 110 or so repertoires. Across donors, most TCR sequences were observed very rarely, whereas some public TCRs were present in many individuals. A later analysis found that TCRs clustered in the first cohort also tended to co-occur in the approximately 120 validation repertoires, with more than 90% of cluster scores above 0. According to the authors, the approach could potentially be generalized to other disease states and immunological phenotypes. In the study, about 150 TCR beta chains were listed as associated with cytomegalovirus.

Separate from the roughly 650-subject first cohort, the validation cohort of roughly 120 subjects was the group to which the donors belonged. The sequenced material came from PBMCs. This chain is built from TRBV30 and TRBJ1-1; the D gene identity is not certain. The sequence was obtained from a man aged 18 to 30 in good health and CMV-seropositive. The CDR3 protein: CAWSSGQNTEAFF. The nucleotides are TGTGCCTGGAGTAGCGGCCAGAACACTGAAGCTTTCTTT.